A single sample is the source of the 18 T cell receptor beta chains below, sequenced in a study of breast tumors, draining lymph nodes, adjacent tissues listed by TCRdb under 2016. The axillary draining lymph nodes of breast cancer patients were the source of the lymph node samples. To prepare the library, multiplex PCR was applied. Sequencing was performed on an Illumina HiSeq 2000. Using fastp at Q25 and MiXCR, TCRdb reprocessed the public reads and kept productive beta chains. Identical CDR3 proteins give one entry, which carries the most common genes and DNA. The sample yields 70,000 to 85,000 distinct CDR3 sequences; roughly a fifth were counted once. The ten top clones hold over 2% of the sample. Sample: axillary lymph node tissue. Receptors were obtained from a female donor with breast cancer. Some clones in this sample may be carry-over from other donors' samples.

This clonotype has a count of ten or more. The chain has TRBV20-1 and TRBJ2-1, with D perhaps being TRBD1 or TRBD2 (5 bases each). V lost 3 bases and J lost 2, with 23 bases in between. The CDR3 spans 18 residues. Per the germline V gene, CDR1 is DFQATT and CDR2 is SNEGSKA (reference sequence). The CDR3 region has the DNA TGCAGTGCTAGGGGCCAAGGGTGGGGGTGGGGAACCTACAATGAGCAGTTCTTC. It encodes CSARGQGWGWGTYNEQFF.

V is TRBV6-1 and J is TRBJ2-2, with D possibly matching TRBD2 (6 bases). Between the trimmed V and J ends, which lost 6 bases and 7 bases, there was a span of 18 bases. This CDR3 has 15 amino acids. CDR1 and CDR2 from the germline V gene are MNHNS and SASEGT. CDR3 loop: CASRPQGRGIGELFF. DNA of the CDR3: TGTGCCAGCAGACCTCAGGGACGGGGGATCGGGGAGCTGTTTTTT.

This clonotype showed up just once. A read error may be the cause here, since a much bigger clone is one base away. The chain recombines TRBV5-1 with TRBJ2-3; D remains ambiguous. This CDR3 comprises 15 residues. Germline CDR1 reads SGHRS; CDR2 reads YFSETQ. The CDR3 is CASTPDPSSTDAQYF. The DNA of the CDR3 is TGCGCCAGCACCCCGGACCCGAGCAGCACAGATGCGCAGTATTTT.

V and J are TRBV20-1 and TRBJ2-3; 11 bases map to TRBD2. V dropped 8 bases and J dropped 0; count of bases not matched to a gene: 16. The germline V gene has CDR1 DFQATT and CDR2 SNEGSKA (reference sequence). This CDR3 is built from 18 residues. The chain's CDR3 is CSRGKRLAGIPSTDTQYF. For the CDR3, the DNA is TGCAGTAGGGGTAAAAGACTAGCGGGGATTCCTAGCACAGATACGCAGTATTTT.

This clonotype was counted at least ten times. A read error is likely, as this CDR3 ends without the conserved phenylalanine or tryptophan. The DNA is left out, because the CDR3 cannot be placed on it with certainty; the CDR3 is given as TCRdb lists it. This chain uses TRBV4-3 with TRBJ2-5; TRBD1, the table's D call, was not compared with the DNA. Termini included, the CDR3 measures 11 amino acids. Germline V gene sequence: CDR1 LGHNA, CDR2 YSLEER. The CDR3 protein is CASSQDLYGAI.

This clonotype was counted ten times or more. The chain uses TRBV4-2 and TRBJ2-5, with 7 bases aligning to TRBD1. The CDR3 length is 15 residues. Germline V lookup: CDR1 LGHNA, CDR2 YNFKEQ. J gave up 3 bases and V 0 bases, and 4 bases lay outside the gene matches. Written as DNA, the CDR3 is TGTGCCAGCAGCCAAGACCGGACAGGAGAAGAGACCCAGTACTTC. Protein sequence: CASSQDRTGEETQYF.

Regarding this clonotype: At one boundary the junction diverges from the germline segment, which might be a read error. This rearrangement joins TRBV30 to TRBJ2-7; D remains unclear. This CDR3 is built from 13 residues. Germline V CDR1 and CDR2: GTSNPN, SVGIG (reference sequence). CDR3 sequence: CAWSASPFYERYF. Here the CDR3 DNA reads TGTGCCTGGAGTGCATCCCCGTTCTACGAGCGGTACTTC.

The table lists this clonotype with a count of one. The chain joins TRBV18 to TRBJ2-1; 10 bases are a match to TRBD2. The germline V gene has CDR1 KGHSH and CDR2 LQKENI. The length of the CDR3 is 15 residues. J was trimmed by 7 bases and V by 1 base; bases with no gene match: 4. CDR3 nucleotides: TGTGCCAGCTCACCACTAGCGGGAGGCCCTAATGAGCAGTTCTTC. Its protein is CASSPLAGGPNEQFF.

This clonotype was counted a single time. This may come from a read error, since a much larger clone is one base off. DNA for the CDR3: TGCGCCAGCAGCCATTTCGCCCAGGGGATTAGTAGGTCCTACAATGAGCAGTTCTTC. This encodes CASSHFAQGISRSYNEQFF. The chain combines TRBV4-1 with TRBJ2-1, with a tentative D call TRBD1 (6 bases). The CDR3 is 19 amino acids. Per germline, CDR1 MGHRA and CDR2 YSYEKL. Trimming took 3 bases from V and 1 from J, leaving 22 bases between them.

Only a few counts were recorded for this clonotype. The chain couples TRBV28 to TRBJ1-4; TRBD1 aligns across 9 bases. This CDR3 has 14 residues. Germline values: CDR1 MDHEN, CDR2 SYDVKM. V lost 6 bases, J lost 4 bases, and 3 bases stayed unmatched. CDR3 protein: CASSSDRGNEKLFF. The DNA for the CDR3 is TGTGCCAGCAGCTCGGACAGGGGTAATGAAAAACTGTTTTTT.

This clonotype occurred many times. J is TRBJ1-3 and V is TRBV19, with D unresolved. The CDR3 consists of 17 residues. Deletions cut 4 bases from V and 2 bases from J, with 18 bases between. Germline CDR1 LNHDA, CDR2 SQIVND (reference sequence). CDR3 sequence reads: CASSKKVDGVTGNTIYF. DNA for the CDR3: TGTGCCAGTAGTAAGAAGGTCGATGGCGTTACTGGAAACACCATATATTTT.

The sample holds many counts of this clonotype. The genes are TRBV7-8 and TRBJ2-3; D might be TRBD2 (5 bases). Germline CDR1 and CDR2: SGHVS and FQNEAQ. With 5 bases removed from V and 6 bases from J, the gap between germline ends came to 18 bases. This CDR3 comprises 15 residues. The CDR3, as DNA: TGTGCCAGCAGCGAGGGCCTTAATAGGGCGGATACGCAGTATTTT. This translates into CASSEGLNRADTQYF.

This clonotype showed up many times. The V call is TRBV7-8, the J call TRBJ2-7, with TRBD2 as a possible D gene (5 bases). This CDR3 spans 15 amino acids. Germline lookup yields CDR1 SGHVS and CDR2 FQNEAQ. Trimming shortened V by 5 bases and J by 7 bases, and 21 bases separated the two germline ends. This CDR3 is CASSRLNYETGEQYF. DNA for the CDR3: TGTGCCAGCAGCCGACTAAACTATGAGACGGGGGAGCAGTACTTC.

This sequence joins TRBV27 and TRBJ2-1, with TRBD2 identical over 7 bases. The junction had 8 bases not matched to a gene; V was cut back by 3 bases and J by 0 bases. Germline V gene sequence: CDR1 MNHEY, CDR2 SMNVEV (reference sequence). The CDR3 sequence is 17 residues long. The CDR3, as DNA: TGTGCCAGCAGTTTGGGTACTAGCGTCCGCTCCTACAATGAGCAGTTCTTC. Residues: CASSLGTSVRSYNEQFF.

About this clonotype itself: A junction boundary mismatches the germline segment, possibly from a read error. The genes are TRBV9 and TRBJ2-2; D is perhaps TRBD2 (6 bases). The germline V gene has CDR1 SGDLS and CDR2 YYNGEE. This CDR3 comprises 13 residues. CDR3 region: CASNLEASGGLFF. The DNA for the CDR3 is TGTGCCAGCAACTTAGAAGCGTCCGGGGGGCTGTTTTTT.

This clonotype was seen many times. The chain uses TRBV6-2 or TRBV6-3 and TRBJ2-1; TRBD2 might be the D (7 bases). CDR3 size: 15 residues. Trimming cost V 5 bases and J 8 bases, with 19 bases left between them. In germline, CDR1 is MNHEY, CDR2 SVGEGT. The CDR3 DNA sequence: TGTGCCAGCAGTCCCTTGGGGGGGCGAAAGTATGAGCAGTTCTTC. This encodes CASSPLGGRKYEQFF.

This clonotype was detected many times. V is TRBV9 and J is TRBJ2-2, with 7 bases identical to TRBD1. V lost 0 bases to trimming and J lost 7 bases; unmatched junction nucleotides: 3. The germline V gene has CDR1 SGDLS and CDR2 YYNGEE. The CDR3 length is 14 residues. The chain's CDR3 is CASSVEGAGGELFF. CDR3 coding DNA: TGTGCCAGCAGCGTAGAGGGGGCCGGCGGGGAGCTGTTTTTT.

For this clonotype: A read error may explain this, as a much larger clone is one base away. The V gene is TRBV20-1, the J gene TRBJ2-1; a possible D gene is TRBD2 (6 bases). Germline V gene sequence: CDR1 DFQATT, CDR2 SNEGSKA (reference sequence). Trimming cost V 2 bases and J 5 bases, with 13 bases left between them. The CDR3 sequence is 14 residues long. The CDR3 DNA reads as TGCAGTGCTAGATACGGGAGCGTACACAATGAGCAGTTCTTC. As protein: CSARYGSVHNEQFF.